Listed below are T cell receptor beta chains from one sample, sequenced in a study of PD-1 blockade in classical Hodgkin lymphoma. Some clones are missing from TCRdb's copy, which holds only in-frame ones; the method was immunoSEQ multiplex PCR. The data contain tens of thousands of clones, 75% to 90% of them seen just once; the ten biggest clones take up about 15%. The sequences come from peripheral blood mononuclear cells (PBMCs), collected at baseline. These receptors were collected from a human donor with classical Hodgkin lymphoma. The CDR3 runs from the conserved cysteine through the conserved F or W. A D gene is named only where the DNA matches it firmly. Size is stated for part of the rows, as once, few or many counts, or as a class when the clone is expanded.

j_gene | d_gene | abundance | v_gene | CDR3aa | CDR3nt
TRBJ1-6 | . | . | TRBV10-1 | CASSDLNSPLHF | TGCGCCAGCAGTGATCTCAATTCACCCCTCCACTTT
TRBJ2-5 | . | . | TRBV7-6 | CASSSIVYRDRRETQYF | TGTGCCAGCAGCAGCATCGTCTACAGGGACCGCCGGGAGACCCAGTACTTC
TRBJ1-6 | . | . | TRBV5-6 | CASSQGRAGEHF | TGTGCCAGCAGCCAGGGGCGGGCAGGCGAACACTTT
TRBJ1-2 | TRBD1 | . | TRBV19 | CATRVVGGTGYTF | TGTGCCACCCGGGTGGTAGGGGGCACTGGCTACACCTTC
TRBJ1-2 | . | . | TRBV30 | CAWRLGVNYGYTF | TGTGCCTGGAGGTTGGGCGTAAACTATGGCTACACCTTC
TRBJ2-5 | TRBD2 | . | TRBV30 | CAWSRRRGAKETQYF | TGTGCCTGGAGCAGGAGGCGGGGGGCGAAAGAGACCCAGTACTTC
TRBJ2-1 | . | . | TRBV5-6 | CASSSNNEQFF | TGTGCCAGCAGCTCAAACAATGAGCAGTTCTTC
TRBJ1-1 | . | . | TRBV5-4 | CASSLVGVATEAFF | TGTGCCAGCAGCTTGGTAGGGGTAGCCACTGAAGCTTTCTTT
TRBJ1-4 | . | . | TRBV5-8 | CASSLLEKLFF | TGTGCCAGCAGCCTCCTTGAAAAACTGTTTTTT
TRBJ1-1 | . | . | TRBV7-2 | CASSLMAGRTEAFF | TGTGCCAGCAGCTTAATGGCAGGCCGCACTGAAGCTTTCTTT
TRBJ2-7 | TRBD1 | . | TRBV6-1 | CASSAQGQIPYEQYF | TGTGCCAGCAGCGCCCAGGGACAGATCCCCTACGAGCAGTACTTC
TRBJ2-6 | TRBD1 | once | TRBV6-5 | CASRTGIGANVLTF | TGTGCCAGCAGGACAGGGATTGGGGCCAACGTCCTGACTTTC
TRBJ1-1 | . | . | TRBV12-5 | CASGLGALRGSRAFF | TGTGCTAGTGGTTTGGGGGCTTTGAGAGGGAGTAGGGCTTTCTTT
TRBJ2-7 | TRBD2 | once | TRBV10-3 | CAISEFGTSGGRSYEQYF | TGTGCCATCAGTGAGTTTGGGACTAGCGGGGGGCGCTCCTACGAGCAGTACTTC
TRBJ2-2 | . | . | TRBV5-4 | CASQGRTGELFF | TGTGCATCGCAAGGGCGAACCGGGGAGCTGTTTTTT
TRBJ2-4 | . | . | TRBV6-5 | CASRSVAKNIQYF | TGTGCCAGCAGATCAGTAGCCAAAAACATTCAGTACTTC
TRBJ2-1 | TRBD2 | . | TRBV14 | CASSWDGGFYNEQFF | TGTGCCAGCAGCTGGGACGGGGGGTTCTACAATGAGCAGTTCTTC
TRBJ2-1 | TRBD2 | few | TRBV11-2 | CASNQLAGRYNEQFF | TGTGCCAGCAACCAACTAGCGGGTAGGTACAATGAGCAGTTCTTC
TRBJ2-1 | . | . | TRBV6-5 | CASSLRLDGRDEQFF | TGTGCCAGCAGTTTACGACTAGATGGGCGGGATGAGCAGTTCTTC
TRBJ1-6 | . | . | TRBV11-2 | CASSSGFGNSPLHF | TGTGCCAGCAGCTCGGGATTTGGGAATTCACCCCTCCACTTT
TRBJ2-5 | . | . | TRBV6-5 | CARVSRTQETQYF | TGTGCCAGAGTCTCCCGGACACAAGAGACCCAGTACTTC
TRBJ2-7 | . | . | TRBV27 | CASSLDSSYEQYF | TGTGCCAGCAGTTTAGACAGTTCCTACGAGCAGTACTTC
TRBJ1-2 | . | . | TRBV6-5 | CASSYGPGQNTF | TGTGCCAGCAGTTACGGGCCCGGACAGAACACCTTC
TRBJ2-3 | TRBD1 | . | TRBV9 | CASSVTDRGLTDTQYF | TGTGCCAGCAGCGTCACGGACAGGGGGTTGACAGATACGCAGTATTTT
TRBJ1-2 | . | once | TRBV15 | CATSRDISSAGEFYTF | TGTGCCACCAGCAGAGATATAAGTTCGGCAGGGGAATTTTACACCTTC
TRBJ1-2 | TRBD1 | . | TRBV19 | CATRSGDSGYGYTF | TGTGCCACCCGATCTGGGGACAGCGGATATGGCTACACCTTC
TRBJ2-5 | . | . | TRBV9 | CASSAPGGVETQYF | TGTGCCAGCAGCGCCCCAGGGGGGGTGGAGACCCAGTACTTC
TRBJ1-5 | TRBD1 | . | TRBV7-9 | CASSLEGQGAGQPQHF | TGTGCCAGCAGCTTAGAGGGGCAGGGGGCAGGTCAGCCCCAGCATTTT
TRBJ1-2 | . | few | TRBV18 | CASSPLPEDGYTF | TGTGCCAGCTCACCACTCCCGGAAGATGGCTACACCTTC
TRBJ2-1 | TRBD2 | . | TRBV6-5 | CASSRSGEYNEQFF | TGTGCCAGCAGTAGGAGCGGGGAATATAATGAGCAGTTCTTC
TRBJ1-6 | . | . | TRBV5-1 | CASSSLSSYNSPLHF | TGCGCCAGCAGCTCCCTTAGCTCCTATAATTCACCCCTCCACTTT
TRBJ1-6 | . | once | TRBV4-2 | CASSQEGGNSYNSPLHF | TGTGCCAGCAGCCAAGAGGGGGGAAACTCCTATAATTCACCCCTCCACTTT
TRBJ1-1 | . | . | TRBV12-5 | CASGLDSYTEAFF | TGTGCTAGTGGTTTGGACAGCTACACTGAAGCTTTCTTT
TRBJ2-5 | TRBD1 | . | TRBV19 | CASKTTGVKETQYF | TGTGCCAGTAAGACAACAGGGGTTAAAGAGACCCAGTACTTC
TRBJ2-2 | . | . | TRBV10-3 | CAISVGLWGDTGELFF | TGTGCCATCAGTGTGGGGTTGTGGGGCGACACCGGGGAGCTGTTTTTT
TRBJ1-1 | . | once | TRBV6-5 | CASSFTGLFPKEAFF | TGTGCCAGCAGTTTTACTGGCCTTTTCCCCAAAGAAGCTTTCTTT
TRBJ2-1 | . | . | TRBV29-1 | CSVTVSSYNEQFF | TGCAGCGTTACCGTGAGCTCCTACAATGAGCAGTTCTTC
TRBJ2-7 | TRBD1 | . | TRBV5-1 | CASSWTGGHEQYF | TGCGCCAGCAGCTGGACAGGGGGACACGAGCAGTACTTC
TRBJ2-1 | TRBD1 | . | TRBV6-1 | CASSPPGQYNEQFF | TGTGCCAGCAGTCCCCCGGGACAGTACAATGAGCAGTTCTTC
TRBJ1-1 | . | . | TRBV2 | CASSAGERTEAFF | TGTGCCAGCAGCGCAGGGGAGCGCACTGAAGCTTTCTTT
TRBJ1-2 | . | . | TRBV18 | CASSSRVSNYGYTF | TGTGCCAGCTCATCCAGGGTTTCCAACTATGGCTACACCTTC
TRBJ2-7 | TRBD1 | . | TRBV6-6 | CASSSGTGLYEQYF | TGTGCCAGCAGCTCCGGGACAGGGCTCTACGAGCAGTACTTC
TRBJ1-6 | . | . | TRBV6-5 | CASSYNIIGSPLHF | TGTGCCAGCAGTTACAACATTATAGGCTCACCCCTCCACTTT
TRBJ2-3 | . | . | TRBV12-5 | CASGLVSQPDTQYF | TGTGCTAGTGGACTAGTATCGCAACCAGATACGCAGTATTTT
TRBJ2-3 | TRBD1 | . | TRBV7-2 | CASSLRDRGIDTQYF | TGTGCCAGCAGCCTCCGGGACAGGGGAATAGATACGCAGTATTTT
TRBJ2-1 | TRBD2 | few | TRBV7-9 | CASSPSPTSGVYNEQFF | TGTGCCAGCAGCCCCTCCCCCACTAGCGGGGTTTACAATGAGCAGTTCTTC
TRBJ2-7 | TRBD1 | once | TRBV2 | CASTRQGAYEQYF | TGTGCCAGCACTCGACAGGGGGCGTACGAGCAGTACTTC
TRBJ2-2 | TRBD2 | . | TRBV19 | CATLLPSGEGTGELFF | TGTGCCACTCTCCTCCCCAGCGGGGAGGGGACCGGGGAGCTGTTTTTT
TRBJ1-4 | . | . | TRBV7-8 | CASSIGLPLTEKLFF | TGTGCCAGCAGTATTGGGCTCCCTTTGACGGAAAAACTGTTTTTT
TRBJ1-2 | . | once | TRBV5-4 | CASSWGGHNYGYTF | TGTGCCAGCAGCTGGGGGGGACACAACTATGGCTACACCTTC
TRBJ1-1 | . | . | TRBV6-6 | CASSSGVEAFF | TGTGCCAGCAGTTCCGGGGTAGAAGCTTTCTTT
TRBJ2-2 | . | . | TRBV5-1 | CASSWEGTNTGELFF | TGCGCCAGCAGCTGGGAAGGGACGAACACCGGGGAGCTGTTTTTT
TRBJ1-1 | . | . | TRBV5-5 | CASRSRGDTEAFF | TGTGCCAGCAGATCGCGTGGGGACACTGAAGCTTTCTTT
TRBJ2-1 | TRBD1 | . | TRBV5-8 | CASSLTDREAQFF | TGTGCCAGCAGCTTGACGGACAGGGAGGCGCAGTTCTTC
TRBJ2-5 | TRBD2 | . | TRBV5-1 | CASSLHISGESETQYF | TGCGCCAGCAGCCTACACATTAGCGGGGAATCAGAGACCCAGTACTTC
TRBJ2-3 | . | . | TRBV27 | CASSLTVNTDTQYF | TGTGCCAGCTCGCTGACAGTCAACACAGATACGCAGTATTTT
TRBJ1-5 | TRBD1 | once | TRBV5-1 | CASSPWTGDQPQHF | TGCGCCAGCAGCCCTTGGACAGGGGATCAGCCCCAGCATTTT